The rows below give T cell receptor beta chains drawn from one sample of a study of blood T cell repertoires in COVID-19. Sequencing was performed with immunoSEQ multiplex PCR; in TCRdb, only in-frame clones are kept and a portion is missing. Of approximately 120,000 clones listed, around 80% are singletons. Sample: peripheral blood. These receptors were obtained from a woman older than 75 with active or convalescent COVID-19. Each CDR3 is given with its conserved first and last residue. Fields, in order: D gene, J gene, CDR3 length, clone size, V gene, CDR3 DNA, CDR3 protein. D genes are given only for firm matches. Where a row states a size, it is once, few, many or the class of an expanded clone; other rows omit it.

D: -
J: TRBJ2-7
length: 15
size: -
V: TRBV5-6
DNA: TGTGCCAGCAGCTTGGCCAGGCCTCCCTCCTACGAGCAGTACTTC
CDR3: CASSLARPPSYEQYF

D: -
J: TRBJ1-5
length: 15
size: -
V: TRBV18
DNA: TGTGCCAGCCGAGGTGGGGACATCCACAATCAGCCCCAGCATTTT
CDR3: CASRGGDIHNQPQHF

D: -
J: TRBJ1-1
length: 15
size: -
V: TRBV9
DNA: TGTGCCAGCAGCGTAGGGGAGACACTGAACACTGAAGCTTTCTTT
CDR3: CASSVGETLNTEAFF

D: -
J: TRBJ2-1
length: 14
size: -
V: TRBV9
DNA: TGTGCCAGCAGCGTTGCCGTGGCCAGGGATGAGCAGTTCTTC
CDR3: CASSVAVARDEQFF

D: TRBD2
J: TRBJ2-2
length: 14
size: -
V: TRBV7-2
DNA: TGTGCCAGCAGCTTGGGACTAGCAACCGGGGAGCTGTTTTTT
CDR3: CASSLGLATGELFF

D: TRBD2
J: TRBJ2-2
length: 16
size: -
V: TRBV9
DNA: TGTGCCAGCAGCGTAGATCCGGGAGGGAACACCGGGGAGCTGTTTTTT
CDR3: CASSVDPGGNTGELFF

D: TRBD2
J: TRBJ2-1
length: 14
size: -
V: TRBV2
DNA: TGTGCCAGCTTACGGACTAGCGGGAGTAATGAGCAGTTCTTC
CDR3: CASLRTSGSNEQFF

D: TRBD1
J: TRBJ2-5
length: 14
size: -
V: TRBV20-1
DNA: TGCAGTGCTAGTAAGGACAGGGTTTCGGAGACCCAGTACTTC
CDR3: CSASKDRVSETQYF

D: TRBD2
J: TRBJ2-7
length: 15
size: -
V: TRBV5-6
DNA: TGTGCCAGCAGCCCAGGACTAGCGCCTTCCTACGAGCAGTACTTC
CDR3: CASSPGLAPSYEQYF

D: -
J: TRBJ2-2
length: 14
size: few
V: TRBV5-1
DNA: TGCGCCAGCAGCCCTGGAGTCGGGGGAGGGGAGCTGTTTTTT
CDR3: CASSPGVGGGELFF

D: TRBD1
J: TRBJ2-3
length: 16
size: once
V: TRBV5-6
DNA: TGTGCCAGCAGCCCCCCGGGACAGGGATTCGGGGATACGCAGTATTTT
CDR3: CASSPPGQGFGDTQYF

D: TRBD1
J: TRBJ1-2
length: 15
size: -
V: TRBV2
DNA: TGTGCCAGCAGTGGGGACAGGGAGAGGGGCTATGGCTACACCTTC
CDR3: CASSGDRERGYGYTF

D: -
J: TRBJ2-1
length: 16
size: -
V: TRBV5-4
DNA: TGTGCCAGCAGCTTGGATGGGGGCTACTCCTACAATGAGCAGTTCTTC
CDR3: CASSLDGGYSYNEQFF

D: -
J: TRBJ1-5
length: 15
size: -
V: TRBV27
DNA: TGTGCCAGCAGTGTCGGAGGGCAGCTCAATCAGCCCCAGCATTTT
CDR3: CASSVGGQLNQPQHF

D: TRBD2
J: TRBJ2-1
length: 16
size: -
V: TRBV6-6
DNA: TGTGCCAGCAGTTACCCCCTAGCGGTTGGGTACAATGAGCAGTTCTTC
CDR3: CASSYPLAVGYNEQFF

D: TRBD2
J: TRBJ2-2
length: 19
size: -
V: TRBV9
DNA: TGTGCCAGCAGCCAGCGGGACGCGACCCGACACCGCAACCACGGGGAGCTGTTTTTT
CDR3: CASSQRDATRHRNHGELFF

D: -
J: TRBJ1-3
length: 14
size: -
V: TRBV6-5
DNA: TGTGCCAGCAGACGTACCGGGACTTCGATAACCATATATTTT
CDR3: CASRRTGTSITIYF

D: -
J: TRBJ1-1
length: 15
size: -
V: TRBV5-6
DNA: TGTGCCAGCAGCTCACGCGCCTTAATGAACACTGAAGCTTTCTTT
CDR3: CASSSRALMNTEAFF

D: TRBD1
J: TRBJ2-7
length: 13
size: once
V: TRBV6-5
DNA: TGTGCCAGCGGGGACAGGGGGCTAACCGAGCAGTACTTC
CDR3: CASGDRGLTEQYF

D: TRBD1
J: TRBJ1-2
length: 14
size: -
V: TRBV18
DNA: TGTGCCAGCTCACCAAGACAGGGAATCTATGGCTACACCTTC
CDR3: CASSPRQGIYGYTF

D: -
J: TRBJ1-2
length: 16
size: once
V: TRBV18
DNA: TGTGCCAGCTCACCGGGTGGAGCAGATAGCGCCTATGGCTACACCTTC
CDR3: CASSPGGADSAYGYTF

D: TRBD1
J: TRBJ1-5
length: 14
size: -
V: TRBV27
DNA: TGTGCCAGCAGCAAGGACAGGGTCAATCAGCCCCAGCATTTT
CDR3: CASSKDRVNQPQHF

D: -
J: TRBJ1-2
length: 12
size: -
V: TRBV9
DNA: TGTGCCAGCAGCGTAGTAGAGGGTGGCTACACCTTC
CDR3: CASSVVEGGYTF

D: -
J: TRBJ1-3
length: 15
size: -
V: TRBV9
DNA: TGTGCCAGCAGCGTAGGTCCAGGTGACAGTTCCACCATATATTTT
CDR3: CASSVGPGDSSTIYF

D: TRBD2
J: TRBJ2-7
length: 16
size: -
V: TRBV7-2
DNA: TGTGCCAGCAGCTTAGAAAGGTCTAGCGGCTCCTACGAGCAGTACTTC
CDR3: CASSLERSSGSYEQYF

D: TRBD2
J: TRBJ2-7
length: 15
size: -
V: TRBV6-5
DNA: TGTGCCAGCAGTTCATTAGGACTAGCGGGACCCGAGCAGTACTTC
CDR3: CASSSLGLAGPEQYF

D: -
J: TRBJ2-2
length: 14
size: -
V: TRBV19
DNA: TGTGCCAGTTCTTCTAGCGTTAACACCGGGGAGCTGTTTTTT
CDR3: CASSSSVNTGELFF

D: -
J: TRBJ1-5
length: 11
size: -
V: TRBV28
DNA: TGTGCCAGCAGTTTAGGCCTGGCACGGGTTTTT
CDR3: CASSLGLARVF

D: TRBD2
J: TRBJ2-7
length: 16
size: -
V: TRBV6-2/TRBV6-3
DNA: TGTGCCAGCAGTTACCCGGCTAGCGGGATGCCCTACGAGCAGTACTTC
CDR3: CASSYPASGMPYEQYF

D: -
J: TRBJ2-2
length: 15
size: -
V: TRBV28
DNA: TGTGCCAGCAATCTACTCAGGGGTACGAGCGGGGAGCTGTTTTTT
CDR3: CASNLLRGTSGELFF

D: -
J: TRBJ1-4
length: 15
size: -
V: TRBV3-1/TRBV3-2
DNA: TGTGCCAGCAGCCCGTGGCGTGACAGTAATGAAAAACTGTTTTTT
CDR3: CASSPWRDSNEKLFF

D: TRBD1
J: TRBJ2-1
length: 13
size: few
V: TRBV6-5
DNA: TGTGCCAGCGGGCAGGGGGCGCGTGTTGAGCAGTTCTTC
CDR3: CASGQGARVEQFF

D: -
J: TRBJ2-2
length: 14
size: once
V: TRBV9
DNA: TGTGCCAGCAGCCCCCAGGGTAGCACCGGGGAGCTGTTTTTT
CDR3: CASSPQGSTGELFF

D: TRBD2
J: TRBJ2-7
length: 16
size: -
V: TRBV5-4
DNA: TGTGCCAGCAGCTTGGGTGCGGGACTAGCGTTGGGCGAGCAGTACTTC
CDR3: CASSLGAGLALGEQYF

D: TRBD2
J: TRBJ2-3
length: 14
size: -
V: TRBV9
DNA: TGTGCCAGCAGCGTTGGGCGGGAGTCAGATACGCAGTATTTT
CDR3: CASSVGRESDTQYF

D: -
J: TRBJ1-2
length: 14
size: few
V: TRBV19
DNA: TGTGCCAGTCAGTCCCCTGAGACAGGCTTCGGCTACACCTTC
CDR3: CASQSPETGFGYTF

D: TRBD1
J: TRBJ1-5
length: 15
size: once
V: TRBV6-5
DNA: TGTGCCAGCAGTATACAGGGGAATAGCAATCAGCCCCAGCATTTT
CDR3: CASSIQGNSNQPQHF

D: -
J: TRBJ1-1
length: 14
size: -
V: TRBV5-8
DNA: TGTGCCAGCAGCTTCACCACACGGAACACTGAAGCTTTCTTT
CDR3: CASSFTTRNTEAFF

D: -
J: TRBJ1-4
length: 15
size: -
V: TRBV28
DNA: TGTGCCAGCAGTTTGGGGGGGGTCACTAATGAAAAACTGTTTTTT
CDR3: CASSLGGVTNEKLFF

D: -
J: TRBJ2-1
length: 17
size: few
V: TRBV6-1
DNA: TGTGCCAGCAGTGGACGAAGGGGGGGTGCCTTGGACAATGAGCAGTTCTTC
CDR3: CASSGRRGGALDNEQFF

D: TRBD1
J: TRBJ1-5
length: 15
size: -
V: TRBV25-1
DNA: TGTGCCAGCAGTGAGTTATCGGGACAGAATCAGCCCCAGCATTTT
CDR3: CASSELSGQNQPQHF

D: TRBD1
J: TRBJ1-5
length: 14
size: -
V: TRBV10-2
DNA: TGCGCCAGCAGTGAACAGGGGCGGAATCAGCCCCAGCATTTT
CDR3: CASSEQGRNQPQHF

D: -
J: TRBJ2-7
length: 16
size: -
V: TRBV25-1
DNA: TGTGCCAGCAGTGAAAGCGGGGGAACAGGGGCCTACGAGCAGTACTTC
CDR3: CASSESGGTGAYEQYF

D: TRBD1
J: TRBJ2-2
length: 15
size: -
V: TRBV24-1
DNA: TGTGCCACCAGTGAACTTGACAGGGCGGACGGGGAGCTGTTTTTT
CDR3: CATSELDRADGELFF

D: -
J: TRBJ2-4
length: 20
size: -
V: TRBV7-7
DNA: TGTGCTAGCAGCTTAAAGCTAGACTTTTTTAAAGGGGTAGCCAAAAACATTCAGTACTTC
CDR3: CASSLKLDFFKGVAKNIQYF

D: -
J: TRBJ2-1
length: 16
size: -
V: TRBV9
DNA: TGTGCCAGCAGCTCCGAAGGGGGACCGAACTACAATGAGCAGTTCTTC
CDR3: CASSSEGGPNYNEQFF

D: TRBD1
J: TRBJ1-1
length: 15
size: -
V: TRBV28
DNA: TGTGCCAGCAGCTCCGGACAGGGGCGTTACACTGAAGCTTTCTTT
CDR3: CASSSGQGRYTEAFF

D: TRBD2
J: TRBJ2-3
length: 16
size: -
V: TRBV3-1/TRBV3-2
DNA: TGTGCCAGCAGCCAAGGCAGACTAGCGGGCACAGATACGCAGTATTTT
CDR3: CASSQGRLAGTDTQYF

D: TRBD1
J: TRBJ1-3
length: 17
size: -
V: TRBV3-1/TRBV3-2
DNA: TGTGCCAGCAGCCAAGCCGCGACAGGGGTTTCCGGAAACACCATATATTTT
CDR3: CASSQAATGVSGNTIYF

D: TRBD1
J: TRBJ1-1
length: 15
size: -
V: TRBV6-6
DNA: TGTGCCAGCAGTTACGGAACAGGGGGCAAAACTGAAGCTTTCTTT
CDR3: CASSYGTGGKTEAFF

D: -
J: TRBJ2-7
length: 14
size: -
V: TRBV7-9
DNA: TGTGCCAGCACCTTGATAGTCGGTAGCGACGAGCAGTACTTC
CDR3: CASTLIVGSDEQYF

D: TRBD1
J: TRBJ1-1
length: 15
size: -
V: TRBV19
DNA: TGTGCCAGTAGTCCCCCGTGGACAGGGGGTACTGAAGCTTTCTTT
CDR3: CASSPPWTGGTEAFF

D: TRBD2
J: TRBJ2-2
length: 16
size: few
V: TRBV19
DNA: TGTGCCACCGGGACTAGCGGGAGGGTGTACACCGGGGAGCTGTTTTTT
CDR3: CATGTSGRVYTGELFF

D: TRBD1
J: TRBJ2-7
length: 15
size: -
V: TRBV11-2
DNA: TGTGCCAGCAGCTTAGCCGGGACAGGCCCCTACGAGCAGTACTTC
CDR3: CASSLAGTGPYEQYF

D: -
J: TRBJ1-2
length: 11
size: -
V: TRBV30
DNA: TGTGCCTGGAGTTCGGGGTTTGGCTACACCTTC
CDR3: CAWSSGFGYTF

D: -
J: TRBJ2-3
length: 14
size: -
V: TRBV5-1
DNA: TGCGCCAGCAGCTTTGGATCTAGAGGTGATACGCAGTATTTT
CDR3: CASSFGSRGDTQYF